Shown below are 2 T cell receptor beta chains from a single sample sequenced in a study of beta chain features in type 1 diabetes (dated by TCRdb to the late 2010s). What the research found in general, with its limitations: In all four CD4+ subsets, TCRB CDR3 length was moderately but significantly shorter in type 1 diabetes patients.

What these receptors recognize is not known. The library came from the immunoSEQ multiplex PCR assay. All of the isolated RNA was reverse transcribed with the High Capacity cDNA Reverse Transcription Kit, so expressed TCRB transcripts were sequenced. TCRdb retrieved this table from immuneACCESS and kept in-frame rearrangements only. Not all clones are present; in checked studies, unresolved V genes account for under half, and no reason is known for the remainder. This sample comprises under 250,000 clones, roughly 14% of them detected only once. Roughly 0.02% of the sample is in the top ten clones. Sequenced: naive CD4+ T cells from blood. The cell subset or site label, read with the paper, signifies: true naive CD4+ T cells. The receptors stem from a man aged 30-40 years with type 1 diabetes.

Only a few counts were recorded for this clone. This chain uses TRBV6-5 with TRBJ2-1, with D possibly matching TRBD1 (5 bases). The CDR3 has 15 residues. V was clipped by 4 bases and J by 8 bases, with 18 bases between them. In germline, CDR1 is MNHEY, CDR2 SVGAGI. The CDR3 region is CASSSLGLGQYEQFF. The CDR3 DNA follows: TGTGCCAGCAGTTCTCTAGGTCTTGGACAATATGAGCAGTTCTTC.

This clone came up a few times. V usage is TRBV2 and J usage is TRBJ2-1; 8 nucleotides line up with TRBD1. The CDR3 is 15 residues long. The ends lost 2 bases at V and 5 bases at J; junction bases unmatched: 5. Per the germline V gene, CDR1 is SNHLY and CDR2 is FYNNEI. CDR3 bases: TGTGCCAGCAGTGAACAGGGGGCTCGGAACAATGAGCAGTTCTTC. Residues: CASSEQGARNNEQFF.